This T cell receptor beta chain was sequenced during a study of lymphopenia after photon versus proton radiotherapy. TCRdb's table, derived via immunoSEQ multiplex PCR, lists solely in-frame clones and lacks some. The data contain tens of thousands of clones, 70% to 90% of them seen just once; the ten biggest clones take up approximately 2.2%. On this clone itself: Its cognate antigen is unknown.

Findings and limits, study-wide: Better survival with proton therapy was suggested as possible, not demonstrated. Under photons, naive T cells and diversity fell while effector/memory populations rose. Post-nadir diversity loss with photons came from oligoclonal expansion, particularly CD8+ Temra cells. A bigger post-nadir fall in TCR diversity correlated inversely with survival time in deceased patients.

The germline V gene has CDR1 LNHDA and CDR2 SQIVND (reference sequence). The V end lost 6 bases, the J end lost 8 bases, and 8 bases lay between the germline ends. This CDR3 comprises 11 residues. Material: peripheral blood, obtained from a patient treated with photon-based radiotherapy. The TCR originated in a man aged 35 to 55 with gastric cancer. The chain combines TRBV19 with TRBJ2-1; D could derive from TRBD1 or TRBD2 (5 bases each). The CDR3 coding sequence is TGTGCCAGTAGGGGGGTGTATGAGCAGTTCTTC. Translation gives CASRGVYEQFF.